These T cell receptor beta chains were read from a single sample in a study of T-cell memory formation after mild COVID-19. One entry per CDR3 protein results from TCRdb running MiXCR on the 5' RACE reads. The sample holds about 320,000 distinct CDR3 sequences, roughly an eighth seen once. Input material: PBMCs or a T cell subset sorted from them (not recorded which). The source of these receptors is a man aged 18 to 30 who had mild COVID-19 (a few samples of this study predate the infection). Cell type and time point are not known. CDR3s include the opening cysteine and the closing phenylalanine or tryptophan. D genes are given only for firm matches. Clone size is not always given. Where it is, it says once, few, many or a class for expanded clones.

clone size: few; V gene: TRBV4-1; D gene: -; J gene: TRBJ1-2; CDR3 protein: CASSQSTGIGYGYTF; CDR3 DNA: TGCGCCAGCAGCCAAAGTACAGGGATCGGGTATGGCTACACCTTC
clone size: -; V gene: TRBV6-5; D gene: -; J gene: TRBJ2-7; CDR3 protein: CASSLGGRESYEQYF; CDR3 DNA: TGTGCCAGCAGCCTCGGGGGACGGGAGTCCTACGAGCAGTACTTC
clone size: few; V gene: TRBV7-2; D gene: -; J gene: TRBJ1-6; CDR3 protein: CASSWAGSDNSPLHF; CDR3 DNA: TGTGCCAGCAGCTGGGCAGGGTCGGATAATTCACCCCTCCACTTT
clone size: few; V gene: TRBV4-1; D gene: TRBD1; J gene: TRBJ2-5; CDR3 protein: CASSQEVLGQQETQYF; CDR3 DNA: TGCGCCAGCAGCCAAGAGGTATTGGGACAGCAAGAGACCCAGTACTTC
clone size: few; V gene: TRBV6-1; D gene: -; J gene: TRBJ2-5; CDR3 protein: CASSDRVWETQYF; CDR3 DNA: TGTGCCAGCAGTGACAGGGTCTGGGAGACCCAGTACTTC
clone size: -; V gene: TRBV7-2; D gene: TRBD2; J gene: TRBJ2-3; CDR3 protein: CASSLGWGGDTQYF; CDR3 DNA: TGTGCCAGCAGCTTAGGTTGGGGGGGAGATACGCAGTATTTT
clone size: once; V gene: TRBV15; D gene: -; J gene: TRBJ2-7; CDR3 protein: CATSRDETDYEQYF; CDR3 DNA: TGTGCCACCAGCAGAGATGAAACGGACTACGAGCAGTACTTC
clone size: -; V gene: TRBV7-2; D gene: -; J gene: TRBJ2-2; CDR3 protein: CASHPHRRVFLGELFF; CDR3 DNA: TGTGCCTCTCATCCCCACCGACGGGTATTCCTCGGGGAGCTGTTTTTT
clone size: -; V gene: TRBV30; D gene: TRBD1; J gene: TRBJ1-2; CDR3 protein: CAWTFRDRGSGYTF; CDR3 DNA: TGTGCCTGGACCTTTAGGGACAGGGGAAGTGGCTACACCTTC
clone size: many; V gene: TRBV5-1; D gene: TRBD2; J gene: TRBJ2-1; CDR3 protein: CASSLAGLAGAYNEQFF; CDR3 DNA: TGCGCCAGCAGCTTGGCCGGTTTAGCGGGAGCGTACAATGAGCAGTTCTTC
clone size: few; V gene: TRBV7-2; D gene: -; J gene: TRBJ1-6; CDR3 protein: CASSLGPSSYNSPLHF; CDR3 DNA: TGTGCCAGCAGCTTGGGCCCCAGCTCCTATAATTCACCCCTCCACTTT
clone size: -; V gene: TRBV20-1; D gene: TRBD1; J gene: TRBJ2-7; CDR3 protein: CSASGQGYEQYF; CDR3 DNA: TGCAGTGCTTCGGGACAGGGCTACGAGCAGTACTTC
clone size: -; V gene: TRBV5-1; D gene: -; J gene: TRBJ1-3; CDR3 protein: CASSLGVFGNTIYF; CDR3 DNA: TGCGCCAGCAGCTTAGGGGTCTTTGGAAACACCATATATTTT
clone size: few; V gene: TRBV4-1; D gene: -; J gene: TRBJ2-1; CDR3 protein: CASSQAVGNEQFF; CDR3 DNA: TGCGCCAGCAGCCAAGCTGTGGGGAATGAGCAGTTCTTC
clone size: few; V gene: TRBV6-4; D gene: -; J gene: TRBJ2-5; CDR3 protein: CASSPTVRIEETQYF; CDR3 DNA: TGTGCCAGCAGTCCGACGGTCCGGATTGAAGAGACCCAGTACTTC
clone size: few; V gene: TRBV21-1; D gene: -; J gene: TRBJ2-1; CDR3 protein: CASSKGRDRGHNEQFF; CDR3 DNA: TGTGCCAGCAGCAAAGGAAGGGACAGGGGCCACAATGAGCAGTTCTTC
clone size: many; V gene: TRBV4-3; D gene: -; J gene: TRBJ1-2; CDR3 protein: CASSLNNFGGQRGYTF; CDR3 DNA: TGCGCCAGCAGCCTAAATAACTTCGGGGGACAACGTGGCTACACCTTC
clone size: -; V gene: TRBV6-2/TRBV6-3; D gene: -; J gene: TRBJ2-3; CDR3 protein: CASSYWGPDTQYF; CDR3 DNA: TGTGCCAGCAGTTACTGGGGGCCAGATACGCAGTATTTT
clone size: few; V gene: TRBV11-2; D gene: TRBD1; J gene: TRBJ2-1; CDR3 protein: CASSSRDRGLVEQFF; CDR3 DNA: TGTGCCAGCAGCTCACGAGACAGGGGGCTGGTTGAGCAGTTCTTC
clone size: few; V gene: TRBV5-1; D gene: -; J gene: TRBJ2-5; CDR3 protein: CASSSRTYQETQYF; CDR3 DNA: TGCGCCAGCAGCAGCCGGACGTACCAAGAGACCCAGTACTTC
clone size: few; V gene: TRBV7-6; D gene: -; J gene: TRBJ2-7; CDR3 protein: CASSRLSDGYEQYF; CDR3 DNA: TGTGCCAGCAGCCGATTATCAGACGGCTACGAGCAGTACTTC
clone size: few; V gene: TRBV7-3; D gene: TRBD1; J gene: TRBJ2-5; CDR3 protein: CASSPMGQGKETQYF; CDR3 DNA: TGTGCCAGCAGCCCGATGGGACAGGGTAAAGAGACCCAGTACTTC